The sequence of this T cell receptor (beta chain) was determined in a study of shared clonotypes between healthy human individuals. Study overall: The study used three CD4 naive, three CD4 memory, two CD8 naive and one CD8 memory plate per donor.

The germline V gene encodes CDR1 SSHAT and CDR2 FNYEAQ (reference sequence). The CDR3 runs to 14 residues. Genomic DNA (from each subset) was split evenly across several immunoSEQ plates. Authors' data handling: Junction-only immunoSEQ sequences carried no quality scores, so filtering differed. The repertoire was sequenced with immunoSEQ multiplex PCR; TCRdb's copy has only in-frame clones and lacks some. That table is the source of V, J and clone size, and D and trimming were worked out from the DNA. The sample has some 980,000 clones, 76% seen once; the top ten hold around 1.4%. Points from the study as a whole: Lower generation probabilities were found for non-shared clonotypes than for those shared by all four donors.

This clone has only a few counts. What it recognizes is unknown. At one boundary the junction diverges from the germline segment, which might be a read error. This same CDR3 is encoded by further DNA sequences in the sample. The clonotype originates from a man aged 18 to 29 in good health. V and J are TRBV7-7 and TRBJ2-5; 12 bases map to TRBD2. Specimen: memory CD4+ T cells sorted from blood. The subset here: CD45RA-negative fraction. CDR3 sequence: CASSPGLAGETQYF. The CDR3 nucleotides are TGTGCTAGCAGCCCGGGACTAGCGGGAGAGACCCAGTACTTC. The full variable domain, rest sourced from reference TRBV7-7 and TRBJ2-5, is GAGVSQSPRYKVTKRGQDVTLRCDPISSHATLYWYQQALGQGPEFLTYFNYEAQPDKSGLPSDRFSAERPEGSISTLTIQRTEQRDSAMYRCASSPGLAGETQYFGPGTRLLVL.